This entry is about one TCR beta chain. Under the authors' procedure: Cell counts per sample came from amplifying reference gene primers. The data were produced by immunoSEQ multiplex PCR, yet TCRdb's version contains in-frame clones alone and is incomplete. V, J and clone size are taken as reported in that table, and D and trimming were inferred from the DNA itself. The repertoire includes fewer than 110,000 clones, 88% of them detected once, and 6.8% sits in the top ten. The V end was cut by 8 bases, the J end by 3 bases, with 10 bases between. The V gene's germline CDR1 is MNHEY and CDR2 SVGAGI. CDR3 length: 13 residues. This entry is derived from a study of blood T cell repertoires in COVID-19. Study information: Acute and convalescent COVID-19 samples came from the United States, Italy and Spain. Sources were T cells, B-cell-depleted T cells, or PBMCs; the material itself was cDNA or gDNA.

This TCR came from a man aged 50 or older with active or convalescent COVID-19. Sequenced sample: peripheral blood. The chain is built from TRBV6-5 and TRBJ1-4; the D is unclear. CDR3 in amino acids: CASGRVANEKLFF. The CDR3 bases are TGTGCCAGCGGGAGGGTTGCTAATGAAAAACTGTTTTTT.